Many counts were recorded for the clone carrying this T cell receptor (beta chain). Its antigen is unknown. Via MiXCR, TCRdb re-called the RT-PCR reads, giving one row per CDR3 protein. Found here are roughly 780,000 distinct CDR3 sequences, about 18% of them singletons; the top ten hold roughly a tenth. This record comes from a study of response to subunit inactivated influenza vaccine. Study-level points and caveats: Authors suggested seasonal influenza vaccinations each recruit few new T cells.

This CDR3 is built from 15 residues. CDR1 and CDR2 from the germline V gene are LGHNA and YNFKEQ. Between the trimmed V and J ends, which lost 3 bases and 1 base, there was a span of 12 bases. The sequence derives from a man between 50 and 59 years old who received an inactivated influenza vaccine. Sequenced here: PBMCs from blood, sampled around 5 days after vaccination. V is TRBV4-2 and J is TRBJ1-1; possibly TRBD1 for D (5 bases). The CDR3 protein is CASSQADIQNTEAFF. CDR3 bases: TGTGCCAGCAGCCAGGCGGACATCCAGAACACTGAAGCTTTCTTT.